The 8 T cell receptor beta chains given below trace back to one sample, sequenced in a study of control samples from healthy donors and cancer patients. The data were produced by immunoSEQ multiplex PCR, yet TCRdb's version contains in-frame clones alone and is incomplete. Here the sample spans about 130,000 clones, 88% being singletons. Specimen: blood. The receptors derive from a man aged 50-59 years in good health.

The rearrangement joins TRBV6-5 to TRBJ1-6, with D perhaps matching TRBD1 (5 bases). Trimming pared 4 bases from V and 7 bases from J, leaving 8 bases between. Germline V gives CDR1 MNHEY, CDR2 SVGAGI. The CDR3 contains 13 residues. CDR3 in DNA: TGTGCCAGCAGTTTCCGACAGAATTCACCCCTCCACTTT. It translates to CASSFRQNSPLHF.

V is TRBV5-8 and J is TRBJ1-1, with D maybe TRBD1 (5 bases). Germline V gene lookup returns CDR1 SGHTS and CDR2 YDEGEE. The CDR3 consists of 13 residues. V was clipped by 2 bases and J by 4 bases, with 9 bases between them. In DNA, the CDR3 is TGTGCCAGCAGCTTACAGGACACCACTGAAGCTTTCTTT. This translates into CASSLQDTTEAFF.

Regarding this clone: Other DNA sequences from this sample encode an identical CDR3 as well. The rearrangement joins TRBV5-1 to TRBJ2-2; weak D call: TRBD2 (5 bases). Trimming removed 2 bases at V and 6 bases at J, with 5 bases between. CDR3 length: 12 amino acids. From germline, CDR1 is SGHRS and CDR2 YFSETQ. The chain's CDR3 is CASSFSAGELFF. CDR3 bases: TGCGCCAGCAGCTTTAGCGCCGGGGAGCTGTTTTTT.

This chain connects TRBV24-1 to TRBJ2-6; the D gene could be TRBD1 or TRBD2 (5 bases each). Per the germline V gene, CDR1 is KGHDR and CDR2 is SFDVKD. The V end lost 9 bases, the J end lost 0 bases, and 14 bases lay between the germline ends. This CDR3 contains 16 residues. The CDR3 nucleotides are TGTGCCACCGGGACGGCCACTACCTCTGGGGCCAACGTCCTGACTTTC. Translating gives CATGTATTSGANVLTF.

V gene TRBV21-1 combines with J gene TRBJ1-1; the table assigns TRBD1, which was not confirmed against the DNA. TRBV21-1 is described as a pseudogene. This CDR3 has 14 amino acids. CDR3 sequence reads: CASSKGVRVPEAFF. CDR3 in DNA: TGTGCCAGCAGCAAAGGAGTCAGGGTTCCTGAAGCTTTCTTT.

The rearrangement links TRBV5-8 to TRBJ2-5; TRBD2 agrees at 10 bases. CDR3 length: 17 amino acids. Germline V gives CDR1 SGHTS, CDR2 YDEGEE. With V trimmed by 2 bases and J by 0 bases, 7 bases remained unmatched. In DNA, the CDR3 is TGTGCCAGCAGCTTTGATAAAGCGGGGGGGTACCAAGAGACCCAGTACTTC. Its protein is CASSFDKAGGYQETQYF.

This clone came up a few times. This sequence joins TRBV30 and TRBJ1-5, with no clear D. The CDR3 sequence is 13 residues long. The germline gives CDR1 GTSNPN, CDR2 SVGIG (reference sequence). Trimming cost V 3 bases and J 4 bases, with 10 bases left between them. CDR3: CAWRTTENQPQHF. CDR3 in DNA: TGTGCCTGGAGAACAACGGAGAATCAGCCCCAGCATTTT. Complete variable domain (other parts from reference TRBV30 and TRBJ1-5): SQTIHQWPATLVQPVGSPLSLECTVEGTSNPNLYWYRQAAGRGLQLLFYSVGIGQISSEVPQNLSASRPQDRQFILSSKKLLLSDSGFYLCAWRTTENQPQHFGDGTRLSIL.

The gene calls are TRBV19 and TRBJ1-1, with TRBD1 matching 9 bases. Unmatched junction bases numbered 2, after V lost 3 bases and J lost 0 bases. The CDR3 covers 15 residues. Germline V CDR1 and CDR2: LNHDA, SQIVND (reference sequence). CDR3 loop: CASSIYRGLNTEAFF. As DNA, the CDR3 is TGTGCCAGTAGTATCTACAGGGGGCTGAACACTGAAGCTTTCTTT.